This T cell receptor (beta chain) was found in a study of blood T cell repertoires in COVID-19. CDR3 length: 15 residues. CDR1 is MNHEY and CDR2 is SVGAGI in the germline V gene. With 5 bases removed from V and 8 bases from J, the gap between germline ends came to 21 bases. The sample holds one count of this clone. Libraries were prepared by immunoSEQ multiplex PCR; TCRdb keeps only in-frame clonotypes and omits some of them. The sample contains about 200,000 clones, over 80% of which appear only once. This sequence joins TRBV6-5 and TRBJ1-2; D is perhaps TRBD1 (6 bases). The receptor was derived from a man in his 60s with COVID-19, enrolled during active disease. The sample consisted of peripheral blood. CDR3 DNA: TGTGCCAGCAGTATTCGTCTACAGGGATCGGAGGGCTACACCTTC. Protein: CASSIRLQGSEGYTF.